In this sample, the clone carrying this TCR beta chain turned up many times. Germline V lookup: CDR1 ENHRY, CDR2 SYGVKD. V shed 3 bases and J shed 4 bases, with 15 bases lying between them. The CDR3 runs 15 residues. RNA served as the template for amplifying TCR beta CDR3 regions. After a first-round RT-PCR with HTBI primers, a second-round multiplex PCR was run. One entry per CDR3 protein, called by TCRdb with MiXCR from the multiplex PCR reads. This repertoire shows around 1,200,000 distinct CDR3 sequences, about 38% found once; its top ten account for around 10%. This entry is derived from a study of Graves' ophthalmopathy and Graves' hyperthyroidism. Study as a whole: Stable hyperthyroidism was defined by absence of ophthalmopathy within 18 months of follow-up.

The clonotype originates from an adult man with Graves' hyperthyroidism. The genes are TRBV10-3 and TRBJ2-5; D not certain. The sequenced sample consisted of peripheral blood or thyroid tissue (not recorded which). The CDR3 nucleotides read TGTGCCATCAGTGACGGCCTAGGTGGTCGAGAGACCCAGTACTTC. Encoded protein: CAISDGLGGRETQYF.